The 6 T cell receptor beta chains in this list originate from one sample, sequenced in a study of T cells in Graves' hyperthyroidism and ophthalmopathy. Researchers took RNA transcripts and amplified the TCR beta CDR3 regions from them. The HTBI primer set drove a first-round RT-PCR of the TCR CDR3. Each CDR3 protein is one row after TCRdb ran MiXCR on the multiplex PCR reads. This sample yields 240,000 or so distinct CDR3 sequences, of which roughly 17% are seen a single time; approximately 30% belongs to the top ten. The specimen was blood. These receptor sequences come from a woman aged 18-29 years with Graves' ophthalmopathy.

This clonotype was recorded at least ten times. The chain uses TRBV5-5 and TRBJ1-5, with 8 bases lining up with TRBD1. The trim removed 0 bases at V and 4 bases at J, leaving 3 bases unmatched. Germline V gene sequence: CDR1 SGHKS, CDR2 YYEKEE (reference sequence). There are 15 residues in the CDR3. In nucleotides, the CDR3 is TGTGCCAGCAGCTTGGCCGGGACAGGAAATCAGCCCCAGCATTTT. Translation: CASSLAGTGNQPQHF.

This clonotype appeared many times. V gene TRBV2 combines with J gene TRBJ1-5, with D tentatively TRBD1 (5 bases). CDR3 length: 12 residues. Germline CDR1 reads SNHLY; CDR2 reads FYNNEI. The germline V and J ends were trimmed by 8 bases and 3 bases, with 8 bases remaining between them. The CDR3 region is CASGADNQPQHF. The CDR3 nucleotides read TGTGCCAGCGGGGCCGACAATCAGCCCCAGCATTTT.

This clonotype was counted at least ten times. CDR3 loop: CASSPDRGYGYTF. DNA of the CDR3: TGTGCCAGCTCACCTGACAGGGGGTATGGCTACACCTTC. The V call is TRBV18, the J call TRBJ1-2; 9 nucleotides align to TRBD1. The V segment lost 3 bases and the J segment 5 bases; nucleotides outside the gene matches: 1. The CDR3 contains 13 residues. The germline CDR1 and CDR2 sequences are KGHSH and LQKENI.

This sequence joins TRBV18 and TRBJ1-1; D not certain. CDR3 length: 15 residues. In germline, CDR1 is KGHSH, CDR2 LQKENI. V lost 0 bases and J 4 bases, leaving 12 bases between the germline ends. Written as DNA, the CDR3 is TGTGCCAGCTCACCACCTTCCGCGGTGAGCACTGAAGCTTTCTTT. It encodes CASSPPSAVSTEAFF.

There are many counts of this clonotype. The chain carries TRBV7-3 and TRBJ2-5; maybe TRBD1 (6 bases). Per germline, CDR1 SGHTA and CDR2 FQGTGA. CDR3 length equals 13 residues. V was shortened by 7 bases and J by 1 base, with 10 bases between the two germline ends. In DNA form, the CDR3 reads TGTGCCAGCACCCTGGACAGCCAAGAGACCCAGTACTTC. It translates to CASTLDSQETQYF.

This clonotype came up many times. The chain carries TRBV11-2 and TRBJ2-7, with 7 bases lining up with TRBD2. The V gene's germline CDR1 is SGHAT and CDR2 FQNNGV. Trimming removed 0 bases from V and 2 bases from J; junction bases left unmatched: 10. The CDR3 covers 17 residues. CDR3 sequence: CASSLDNGDRGAYEQYF. CDR3 bases: TGTGCCAGCAGCTTAGATAACGGCGATCGGGGGGCCTACGAGCAGTACTTC.